Listed here is a single TCR beta chain. Its antigen is currently unknown. Primers for the PCR totalled 60 Vbeta and 13 Jbeta. The method was immunoSEQ multiplex PCR; TCRdb's version includes in-frame clones alone and lacks a portion of them. The sample shows roughly 140,000 clones, around 77% of them seen only once. The data originate from a study of cytomegalovirus exposure and HLA in healthy donors. Trimming cost V 5 bases and J 6 bases; bases outside gene matches: 8. The germline gives CDR1 SEHNR, CDR2 FQNEAQ (reference sequence). The CDR3 length is 15 residues. Overall study findings and caveats: Testing in vitro showed a few CMV-associated chains specific for CMV antigens. Most TCR beta V segments were productive about 87% or about 30% of the time in an earlier analysis.

The origin of this receptor is a woman aged 45-65 years in good health and CMV-seronegative. Input material: PBMCs. V usage is TRBV7-9 and J usage is TRBJ2-1, with 9 bases lining up with TRBD1. The CDR3 DNA follows: TGTGCCAGCAGCCCAGGGGACAGGGTCTTCAATGAGCAGTTCTTC. Protein sequence: CASSPGDRVFNEQFF. Full variable domain (missing parts from reference TRBV7-9 and TRBJ2-1): DTGVSQNPRHKITKRGQNVTFRCDPISEHNRLYWYRQTLGQGPEFLTYFQNEAQLEKSRLLSDRFSAERPKGSFSTLEIQRTEQGDSAMYLCASSPGDRVFNEQFFGPGTRLTVL.